This is a list of T cell receptor beta chains from one sample in a study of T cell repertoires in cytomegalovirus infection. TCRdb re-called the reads through MiXCR, storing one row per CDR3 protein. The repertoire has some 130,000 distinct CDR3 sequences, less than 9.5% of them found once; the top ten carry about 9.5%. Sequenced: PBMCs. Receptors originate from a human donor in good health (CMV status not recorded). Some clones in this sample may be carry-over from other donors' samples. Each CDR3 is given with its conserved first and last residue. The D gene is left open where the match is weak. Clone size is shown for a subset of rows, as once, few, many or a class of expanded clone.

j_call cdr3_length clone_size d_call v_call cdr3_aa cdr3_nt
TRBJ2-2 16 many - TRBV7-3 CASSLTGPPNTGELFF TGTGCCAGCAGCTTAACCGGGCCTCCGAACACCGGGGAGCTGTTTTTT
TRBJ1-1 16 few - TRBV6-2/TRBV6-3 CASSYDSDSLNTEAFF TGTGCCAGCAGTTATGATTCGGACAGCTTGAACACTGAAGCTTTCTTT
TRBJ2-1 17 - TRBD2 TRBV7-9 CASSLRTSVWTYNEQFF TGTGCCAGCAGCTTGAGGACTAGCGTATGGACCTACAATGAGCAGTTCTTC
TRBJ1-5 16 many - TRBV12-3/TRBV12-4 CASSTGRRFSNQPQHF TGTGCCAGCAGTACGGGACGGAGATTTAGCAATCAGCCCCAGCATTTT
TRBJ1-1 15 many - TRBV28 CASSLSSRRGAKGFF TGTGCCAGCAGTTTAAGCTCTCGGAGGGGGGCGAAGGGTTTCTTT
TRBJ2-1 16 few - TRBV10-2 CASRRWGRGSNNEQFF TGCGCCAGCAGGCGTTGGGGGAGGGGGTCAAACAATGAGCAGTTCTTC
TRBJ1-1 11 many - TRBV7-8 CASSSISEAFF TGTGCCAGCAGCTCGATATCCGAAGCTTTCTTT
TRBJ2-4 19 - - TRBV5-6 CASSLESTGGKLAKNIQYF TGTGCCAGCAGCTTGGAGTCCACCGGGGGAAAACTAGCCAAAAACATTCAGTACTTC
TRBJ1-4 11 many - TRBV29-1 CSGGEGEKLFF TGCAGCGGAGGAGAGGGGGAAAAACTGTTTTTT
TRBJ1-4 14 - - TRBV20-1 CSARVRQSGEKLFF TGCAGTGCTAGAGTCCGTCAATCGGGTGAAAAACTGTTTTTT
TRBJ2-5 16 many - TRBV7-6 CASSAGAGTPKETQYF TGTGCCAGCAGCGCAGGAGCCGGGACTCCAAAAGAGACCCAGTACTTC
TRBJ1-1 14 many - TRBV7-9 CASSYDGMNTEAFF TGTGCCAGCAGCTATGACGGCATGAACACTGAAGCTTTCTTT
TRBJ1-5 15 many TRBD1 TRBV7-2 CASSHTGVSNQPQHF TGTGCCAGCAGCCACACAGGGGTCAGCAATCAGCCCCAGCATTTT
TRBJ1-1 17 many - TRBV7-9 CASSLDSWDTTNTEAFF TGTGCCAGCAGCTTAGATAGCTGGGACACTACGAACACTGAAGCTTTCTTT
TRBJ2-3 15 many TRBD2 TRBV15 CATSRDGTSGDTQYF TGTGCCACCAGCAGAGATGGGACTAGCGGGGATACGCAGTATTTT
TRBJ2-2 20 medium-sized TRBD1 TRBV28 CASRTRRISGQGANTGELFF TGTGCCAGCAGGACGAGGAGGATATCCGGACAGGGGGCGAACACCGGGGAGCTGTTTTTT
TRBJ1-4 14 many TRBD1 TRBV5-1 CASSTGQSNEKLFF TGCGCCAGCAGCACGGGACAGTCTAATGAAAAACTGTTTTTT
TRBJ2-3 15 many TRBD1 TRBV12-3/TRBV12-4 CASRLNRGSTDTQYF TGTGCCAGCAGGTTAAACAGGGGTAGCACAGATACGCAGTATTTT
TRBJ2-2 13 - TRBD2 TRBV29-1 CSVEGTGGRELFF TGCAGCGTTGAAGGGACGGGGGGGAGGGAGCTGTTTTTT
TRBJ2-7 15 many TRBD2 TRBV7-2 CASSLRRGASYEQYF TGTGCCAGCAGCTTACGGCGGGGGGCCTCCTACGAGCAGTACTTC
TRBJ2-7 14 few - TRBV6-5 CASSYSKGNYEQYF TGTGCCAGCAGTTACTCGAAAGGGAACTACGAGCAGTACTTC
TRBJ1-1 14 - TRBD1 TRBV2 CASILTGSVTEAFF TGTGCCAGCATTTTGACAGGGTCGGTTACTGAAGCTTTCTTT
TRBJ2-5 12 - - TRBV5-1 CASSFPQETQYF TGCGCCAGCAGCTTCCCCCAAGAGACCCAGTACTTC
TRBJ1-2 12 many TRBD1 TRBV29-1 CSVGGGGILYTF TGCAGCGTTGGGGGAGGGGGCATCCTCTACACCTTC
TRBJ2-7 12 few - TRBV20-1 CSARSGAYEQYF TGCAGTGCTAGGTCGGGTGCCTACGAGCAGTACTTC
TRBJ1-2 14 few - TRBV2 CASTSGGYNYGYTF TGTGCCAGCACCTCCGGGGGTTATAACTATGGCTACACCTTC
TRBJ1-1 15 many - TRBV19 CASSIYPGQDTEAFF TGTGCCAGTAGTATTTACCCGGGACAAGACACTGAAGCTTTCTTT
TRBJ2-3 15 many - TRBV12-3/TRBV12-4 CASSLLASRTDTQYF TGTGCCAGCAGTTTGTTGGCTAGCCGCACAGATACGCAGTATTTT
TRBJ2-6 14 many - TRBV6-2/TRBV6-3 CASSPTPGANVLTF TGTGCCAGCAGCCCGACCCCCGGGGCCAACGTCCTGACTTTC
TRBJ1-5 14 - - TRBV2 CASSEFLSNQPQHF TGTGCCAGCAGTGAATTCCTTAGCAATCAGCCCCAGCATTTT
TRBJ1-1 15 many - TRBV28 CASSLGGGGNTEAFF TGTGCCAGCAGCTTGGGCGGGGGAGGGAACACTGAAGCTTTCTTT
TRBJ1-1 17 many - TRBV7-2 CASSLVISFGVYAEAFF TGTGCCAGCAGCTTAGTAATTTCGTTCGGGGTATACGCTGAAGCTTTCTTT
TRBJ2-7 14 - - TRBV5-1 CASSVDGRPYEQYF TGCGCCAGCAGCGTGGACGGAAGACCATACGAGCAGTACTTC
TRBJ2-2 12 many - TRBV2 CASSERTGELFF TGTGCCAGCAGTGAGAGGACCGGGGAGCTGTTTTTT
TRBJ1-6 13 many - TRBV7-9 CASSWTANSPLHF TGTGCCAGCAGCTGGACAGCTAATTCACCCCTCCACTTT
TRBJ1-1 14 few - TRBV5-4 CASSLEQGITEAFF TGTGCCAGCAGCTTGGAGCAGGGGATCACTGAAGCTTTCTTT
TRBJ1-2 14 many - TRBV2 CASSEGGAGDGYTF TGTGCCAGCAGTGAAGGCGGGGCAGGGGACGGCTACACCTTC
TRBJ2-1 13 once - TRBV5-1 CASRSDTYNEQFF TGCGCCAGCAGGTCGGATACCTACAATGAGCAGTTCTTC
TRBJ1-2 12 many - TRBV6-2/TRBV6-3 CASSDRSYGYTF TGTGCCAGCAGCGACAGAAGCTATGGCTACACCTTC
TRBJ2-7 15 many TRBD2 TRBV12-3/TRBV12-4 CASTLAGGPIDEQYF TGTGCCAGCACCCTAGCGGGGGGGCCGATTGACGAGCAGTACTTC
TRBJ1-1 13 - - TRBV29-1 CSVVAGGYAEAFF TGCAGCGTTGTAGCGGGAGGGTACGCTGAAGCTTTCTTT
TRBJ1-1 15 many TRBD1 TRBV19 CASRTGQESQTEAFF TGTGCCAGTAGGACCGGACAGGAGAGTCAGACTGAAGCTTTCTTT
TRBJ2-3 15 many - TRBV7-2 CASSLTGPTTDTQYF TGTGCCAGCAGCTTAACAGGACCTACCACAGATACGCAGTATTTT
TRBJ2-3 14 many TRBD2 TRBV2 CASSAGLPADTQYF TGTGCCAGCAGTGCGGGACTACCGGCAGATACGCAGTATTTT